These 9 T cell receptor beta chains were sequenced from one sample in a study of shared clonotypes between healthy human individuals. Sequencing was performed with immunoSEQ multiplex PCR; in TCRdb, only in-frame clones are kept and a portion is missing. The sample consists of around 2.3 million clones, nearly 97% of them appearing once. The specimen was naive CD4+ T cells sorted from blood. Subset meaning: CD45RA+ positively selected. Source of these receptors: a man between 18 and 35 years old in good health.

This sequence joins TRBV6-5 and TRBJ2-5; 7 bases match TRBD1. The junction had 12 bases not matched to a gene; V was cut back by 10 bases and J by 4 bases. The CDR3 consists of 14 residues. Germline V gene sequence: CDR1 MNHEY, CDR2 SVGAGI. CDR3 in DNA: TGTGCCACGACCACCGGGACAGTGAGAGAGACCCAGTACTTC. This codes for CATTTGTVRETQYF.

The rearrangement uses TRBV11-2 and TRBJ2-2, with D possibly called TRBD1 or TRBD2 (5 bases each). Looked up from germline, CDR1 is SGHAT and CDR2 is FQNNGV. Trimming removed 6 bases from V and 1 base from J, with 9 bases in between. The CDR3 has 14 amino acids. As DNA, the CDR3 is TGTGCCAGCAGGGGGGACCAGAACACCGGGGAGCTGTTTTTT. This translates into CASRGDQNTGELFF. Full variable domain (rest looked up from reference TRBV11-2 and TRBJ2-2): EAGVAQSPRYKIIEKRQSVAFWCNPISGHATLYWYQQILGQGPKLLIQFQNNGVVDDSQLPKDRFSAERLKGVDSTLKIQPAKLEDSAVYLCASRGDQNTGELFFGEGSRLTVL.

The chain combines TRBV18 with TRBJ2-7, with TRBD1 identical over 8 bases. This CDR3 region has 14 residues. Germline CDR1 and CDR2: KGHSH and LQKENI. With 4 bases clipped from V and 2 bases from J, the junction kept 4 bases outside the gene matches. CDR3 nucleotide sequence: TGTGCCAGCTCACAGGGACAGGCCACCTACGAGCAGTACTTC. Protein sequence: CASSQGQATYEQYF.

The chain carries TRBV29-1 and TRBJ2-5, with unresolved D. Germline V gene data show CDR1 as SQVTM and CDR2 as ANQGSEA. The V end was cut by 7 bases, the J end by 3 bases, with 6 bases between. This CDR3 spans 10 amino acids. CDR3: CSGKEETQYF. CDR3 sequence (DNA): TGCAGCGGAAAGGAAGAGACCCAGTACTTC.

The chain links TRBV5-1 to TRBJ2-5; D not certain. Germline V gene data show CDR1 as SGHRS and CDR2 as YFSETQ. With 5 bases removed from V and 2 bases from J, the gap between germline ends came to 10 bases. This CDR3 spans 13 amino acids. CDR3 sequence (DNA): TGCGCCAGCAGTCAGTCCCCACAAGAGACCCAGTACTTC. This encodes CASSQSPQETQYF.

The chain couples TRBV7-9 to TRBJ1-2, with 7 bases lining up with TRBD1. The CDR3 spans 14 residues. Germline CDR1 SEHNR, CDR2 FQNEAQ (reference sequence). V was clipped by 5 bases and J by 5 bases; unmatched bases: 8. CDR3 in amino acids: CASSRGTEKYGYTF. CDR3 DNA sequence: TGTGCCAGCAGCCGGGGGACAGAGAAATATGGCTACACCTTC.

The J gene is TRBJ2-7, the V gene TRBV6-5; 11 bases match TRBD1. The CDR3 extends over 14 amino acids. The ends lost 10 bases at V and 5 bases at J; junction bases unmatched: 10. From germline, CDR1 is MNHEY and CDR2 SVGAGI. CDR3 in DNA: TGTGCCATTAAAGGGGACAGGGGGTCCCACGAGCAGTACTTC. Its protein product is CAIKGDRGSHEQYF.

The chain employs TRBV7-2 and TRBJ2-2; 9 bases are shared with TRBD1. With 2 bases clipped from V and 6 bases from J, the junction kept 4 bases outside the gene matches. Per germline, CDR1 SGHTA and CDR2 FQGNSA. The CDR3 is made up of 15 amino acids. The chain's CDR3 is CASSLPTGGAGELFF. CDR3 sequence (DNA): TGTGCCAGCAGCTTACCCACAGGGGGCGCCGGGGAGCTGTTTTTT.

The rearrangement uses TRBV6-5 and TRBJ1-1; D is possibly TRBD1 (5 bases). The germline CDR1 and CDR2 sequences are MNHEY and SVGAGI. Trimming left V 5 bases short and J 5 bases short, with 9 bases between. The length of the CDR3 is 12 residues. The DNA for the CDR3 is TGTGCCAGCAGTCCCCCAGGGACTGAAGCTTTCTTT. It specifies CASSPPGTEAFF.